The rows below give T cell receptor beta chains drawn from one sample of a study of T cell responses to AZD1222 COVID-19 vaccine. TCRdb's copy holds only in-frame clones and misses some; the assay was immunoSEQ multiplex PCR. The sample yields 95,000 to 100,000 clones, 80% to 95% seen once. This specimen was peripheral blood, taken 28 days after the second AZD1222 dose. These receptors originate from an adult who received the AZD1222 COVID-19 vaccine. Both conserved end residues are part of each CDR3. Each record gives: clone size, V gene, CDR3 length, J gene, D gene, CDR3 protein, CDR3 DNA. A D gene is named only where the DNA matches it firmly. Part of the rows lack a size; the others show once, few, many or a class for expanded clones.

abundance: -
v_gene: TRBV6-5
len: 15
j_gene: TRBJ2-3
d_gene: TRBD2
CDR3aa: CAGSPGRGLSDTQYF
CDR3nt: TGTGCCGGGAGCCCCGGGAGGGGTTTGTCAGATACGCAGTATTTT

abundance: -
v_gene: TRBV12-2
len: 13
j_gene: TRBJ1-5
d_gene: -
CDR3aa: CASRLAPRWPQHF
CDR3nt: TGTGCAAGTCGCTTAGCGCCGAGGTGGCCCCAGCATTTT

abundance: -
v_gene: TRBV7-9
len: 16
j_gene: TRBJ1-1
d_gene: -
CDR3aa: CASSFALGSFNTEAFF
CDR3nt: TGTGCCAGCAGCTTCGCACTTGGGTCTTTTAACACTGAAGCTTTCTTT

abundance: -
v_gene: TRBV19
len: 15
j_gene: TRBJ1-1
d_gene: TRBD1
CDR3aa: CASSIGGTENTEAFF
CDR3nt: TGTGCCAGTAGTATAGGTGGGACAGAGAACACTGAAGCTTTCTTT

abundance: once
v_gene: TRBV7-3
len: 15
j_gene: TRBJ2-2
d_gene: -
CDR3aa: CASSVQGWYTGELFF
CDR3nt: TGTGCCAGCAGCGTGCAGGGTTGGTACACCGGGGAGCTGTTTTTT

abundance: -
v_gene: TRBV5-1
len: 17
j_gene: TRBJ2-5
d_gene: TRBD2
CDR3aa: CASSSRTSGLLQETQYF
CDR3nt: TGCGCCAGCAGCTCACGGACTAGCGGACTACTCCAAGAGACCCAGTACTTC

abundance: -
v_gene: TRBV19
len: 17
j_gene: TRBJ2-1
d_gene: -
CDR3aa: CASSMGGGRLPSDEQFF
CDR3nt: TGTGCCAGTAGTATGGGGGGTGGAAGGCTCCCCAGCGATGAGCAGTTCTTC

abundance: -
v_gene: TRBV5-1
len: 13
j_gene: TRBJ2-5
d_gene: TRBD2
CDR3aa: CASSFTGGETQYF
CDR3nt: TGCGCCAGCAGCTTTACGGGAGGGGAGACCCAGTACTTC

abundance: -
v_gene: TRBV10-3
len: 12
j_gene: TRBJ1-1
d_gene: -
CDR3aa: CATGNLNTEAFF
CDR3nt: TGTGCCACCGGTAATTTGAACACTGAAGCTTTCTTT

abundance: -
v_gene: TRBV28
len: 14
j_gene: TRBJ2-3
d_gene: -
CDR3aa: CASRITGSSDTQYF
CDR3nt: TGTGCCAGCAGAATTACAGGGTCTTCAGATACGCAGTATTTT

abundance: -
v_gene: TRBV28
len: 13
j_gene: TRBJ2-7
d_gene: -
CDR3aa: CAPASGRPYEQYF
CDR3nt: TGTGCCCCAGCTTCTGGCAGGCCCTACGAGCAGTACTTC

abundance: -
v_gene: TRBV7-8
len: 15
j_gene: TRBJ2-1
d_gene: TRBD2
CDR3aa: CASSPAPGTTNEQFF
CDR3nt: TGTGCCAGCAGCCCTGCTCCCGGGACTACCAATGAGCAGTTCTTC

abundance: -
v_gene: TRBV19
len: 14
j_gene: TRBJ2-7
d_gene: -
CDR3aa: CASSLGRGLYEQYF
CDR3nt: TGTGCCAGTAGTTTGGGACGGGGCCTCTACGAGCAGTACTTC

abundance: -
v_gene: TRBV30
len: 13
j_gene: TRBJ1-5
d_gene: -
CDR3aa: CASRQGRNQPQHF
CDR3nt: TGTGCCTCAAGGCAGGGGCGCAATCAGCCCCAGCATTTT

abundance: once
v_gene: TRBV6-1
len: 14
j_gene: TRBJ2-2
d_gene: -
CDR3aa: CASSEVGRDGELFF
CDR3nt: TGTGCCAGCAGTGAAGTCGGCAGGGACGGGGAGCTGTTTTTT

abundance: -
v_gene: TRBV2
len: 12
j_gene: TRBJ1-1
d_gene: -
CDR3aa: CATGPEDTEAFF
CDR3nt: TGTGCCACCGGACCGGAGGACACTGAAGCTTTCTTT

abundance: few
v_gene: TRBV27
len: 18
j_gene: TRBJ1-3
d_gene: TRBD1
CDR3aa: CASSPSTGGFGHGNTIYF
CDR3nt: TGTGCCAGCAGTCCCTCGACAGGGGGGTTTGGACATGGAAACACCATATATTTT

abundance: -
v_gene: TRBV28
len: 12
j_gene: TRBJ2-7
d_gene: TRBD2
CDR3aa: CASTIAGVEQYF
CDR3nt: TGTGCCAGCACCATAGCGGGAGTCGAGCAGTACTTC

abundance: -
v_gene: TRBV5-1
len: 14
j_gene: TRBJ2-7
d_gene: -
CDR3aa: CASSLLPGGYEQYF
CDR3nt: TGCGCCAGCAGCTTGCTGCCCGGTGGGTACGAGCAGTACTTC

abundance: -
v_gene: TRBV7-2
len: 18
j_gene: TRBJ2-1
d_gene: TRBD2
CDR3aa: CASSSRGGTSAAYNEQFF
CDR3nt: TGTGCCAGCAGCTCTCGGGGAGGGACTAGCGCTGCCTACAATGAGCAGTTCTTC

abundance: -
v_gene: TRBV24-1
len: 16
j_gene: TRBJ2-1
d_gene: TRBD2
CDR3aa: CATSDRQTSGNNEQFF
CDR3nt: TGTGCCACCAGTGACCGCCAAACTAGCGGGAACAATGAGCAGTTCTTC

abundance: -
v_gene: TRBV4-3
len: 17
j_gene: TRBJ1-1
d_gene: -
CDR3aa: CASSQDGGQPGDTEAFF
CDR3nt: TGCGCCAGCAGCCAAGATGGAGGACAGCCCGGGGACACTGAAGCTTTCTTT

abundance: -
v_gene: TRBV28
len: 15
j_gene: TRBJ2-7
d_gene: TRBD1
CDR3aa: CATTSTGTARYEQYF
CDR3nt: TGTGCCACCACGTCCACCGGGACAGCGAGATACGAGCAGTACTTC

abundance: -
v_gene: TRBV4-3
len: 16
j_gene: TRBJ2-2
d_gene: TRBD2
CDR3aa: CASSQGLAGVTGELFF
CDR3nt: TGCGCCAGCAGCCAGGGACTAGCGGGAGTTACCGGGGAGCTGTTTTTT

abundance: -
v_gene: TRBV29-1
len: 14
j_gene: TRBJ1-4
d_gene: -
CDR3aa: CSVLGDATNEKLFF
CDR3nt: TGCAGCGTTCTCGGGGATGCAACTAATGAAAAACTGTTTTTT

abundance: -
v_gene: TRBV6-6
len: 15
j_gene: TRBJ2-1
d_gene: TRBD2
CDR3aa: CASQRSGTAYNEQFF
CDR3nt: TGTGCCTCTCAGCGCAGCGGGACCGCCTACAATGAGCAGTTCTTC

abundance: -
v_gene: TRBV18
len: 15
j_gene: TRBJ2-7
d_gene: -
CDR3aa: CASSPVSGSSYEQYF
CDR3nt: TGTGCCAGCTCACCAGTCAGTGGGAGCTCCTACGAGCAGTACTTC

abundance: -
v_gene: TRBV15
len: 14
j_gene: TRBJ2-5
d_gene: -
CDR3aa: CATSSSTGGETQYF
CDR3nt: TGTGCCACCAGCAGCTCGACAGGCGGGGAGACCCAGTACTTC

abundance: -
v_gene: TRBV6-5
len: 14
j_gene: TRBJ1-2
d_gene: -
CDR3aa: CASSSSSGTVGYTF
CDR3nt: TGTGCCAGCAGTTCTTCCTCAGGGACCGTTGGCTACACCTTC

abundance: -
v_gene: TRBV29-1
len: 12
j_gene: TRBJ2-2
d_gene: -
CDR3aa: CSVEGRTGELFF
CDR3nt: TGCAGCGTTGAAGGTCGCACCGGGGAGCTGTTTTTT

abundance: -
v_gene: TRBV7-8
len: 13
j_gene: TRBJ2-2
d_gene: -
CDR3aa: CASSSGGAGELFF
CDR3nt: TGTGCCAGCAGTTCCGGGGGTGCCGGGGAGCTGTTTTTT

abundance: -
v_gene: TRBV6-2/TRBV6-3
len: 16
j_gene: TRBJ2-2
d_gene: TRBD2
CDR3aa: CASSYRLAGDTGELFF
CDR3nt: TGTGCCAGCAGTTACCGACTAGCGGGAGACACCGGGGAGCTGTTTTTT

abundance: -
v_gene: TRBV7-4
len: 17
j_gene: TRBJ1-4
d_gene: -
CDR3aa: CASSPHKARVYDEKLFF
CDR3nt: TGTGCCAGCAGCCCTCATAAAGCCAGGGTTTATGATGAAAAACTGTTTTTT

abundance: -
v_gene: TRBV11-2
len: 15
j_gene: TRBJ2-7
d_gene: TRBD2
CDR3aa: CASSPGLAASYEQYF
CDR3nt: TGTGCCAGCAGCCCGGGACTAGCGGCCTCCTACGAGCAGTACTTC

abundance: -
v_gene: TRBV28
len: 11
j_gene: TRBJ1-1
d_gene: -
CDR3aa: CASSSPSEAFF
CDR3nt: TGTGCCAGCAGTTCCCCCTCTGAAGCTTTCTTT

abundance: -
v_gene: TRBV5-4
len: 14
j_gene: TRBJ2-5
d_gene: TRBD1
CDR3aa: CASGQGAREETQYF
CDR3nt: TGTGCCAGCGGACAGGGGGCTAGGGAAGAGACCCAGTACTTC

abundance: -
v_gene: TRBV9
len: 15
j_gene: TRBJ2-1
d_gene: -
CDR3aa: CASSVVPQGGNEQFF
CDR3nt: TGTGCCAGCAGCGTAGTCCCCCAGGGAGGAAATGAGCAGTTCTTC

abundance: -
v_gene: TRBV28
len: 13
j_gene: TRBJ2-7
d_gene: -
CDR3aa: CASSLGRVNEQYF
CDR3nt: TGTGCCAGCAGTTTAGGCAGGGTCAACGAGCAGTACTTC

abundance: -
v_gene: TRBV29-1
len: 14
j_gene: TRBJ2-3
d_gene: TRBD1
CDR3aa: CSAPTGGLSDTQYF
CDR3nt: TGCAGCGCTCCGACAGGGGGGCTTTCAGATACGCAGTATTTT

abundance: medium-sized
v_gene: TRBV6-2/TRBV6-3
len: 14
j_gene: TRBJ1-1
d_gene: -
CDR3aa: CASSEGVLNTEAFF
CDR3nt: TGTGCCAGCAGTGAGGGGGTCCTGAACACTGAAGCTTTCTTT

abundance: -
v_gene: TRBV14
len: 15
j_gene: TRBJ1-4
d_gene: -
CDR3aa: CASSQGRSTNEKLFF
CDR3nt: TGTGCCAGCAGCCAAGGACGCAGTACTAATGAAAAACTGTTTTTT